This T cell receptor beta chain was recorded in a study of blood T cell repertoires in COVID-19. Across the whole study: Sites across the United States, Italy and Spain contributed samples from acute and convalescent COVID-19. Sources were T cells, B-cell-depleted T cells, or PBMCs; the material itself was cDNA or gDNA.

The germline V gene has CDR1 LGHDT and CDR2 YNNKEL (reference sequence). The CDR3 sequence is 14 residues long. The V gene lost 4 bases and the J gene lost 12 bases, with 22 bases spanning the gap. Original handling: Estimated nucleated cell counts came from reference gene primer amplification. Data came from immunoSEQ multiplex PCR; TCRdb stores just in-frame clones and leaves some out. Clonal size and the V and J genes are those of that table, whereas D and trimming came from the DNA. The sample lists more than 200,000 clones, about 90% occurring once. This sequence joins TRBV3-1 (or the pseudogene TRBV3-2) and TRBJ2-7, with D tentatively TRBD2 (6 bases). Sequenced material: peripheral blood. This TCR derives from a woman aged 60-75 years with acute or convalescent COVID-19. The CDR3 protein is CASSPRLGSGGRYF. The CDR3 DNA reads TGTGCCAGCAGCCCCCGACTAGGATCGGGCGGGCGGTACTTC.